A single T cell receptor (beta chain) is shown here with its context. This specimen comes from a study of blood T cell repertoires in COVID-19. Study background: Spain, Italy and the United States supplied samples that represented acute and convalescent COVID-19.

TCRdb keeps only in-frame clones here, not all; method: immunoSEQ multiplex PCR. The data contain under 250,000 clones, over 75% of them singletons. The CDR3 sequence is 13 residues long. Germline values: CDR1 KGHSH, CDR2 LQKENI. V was shortened by 3 bases and J by 7 bases, with 12 bases between the two germline ends. The chain carries TRBV18 and TRBJ1-2; the D gene is possibly TRBD1 (5 bases). The sequenced material came from peripheral blood. The source is a woman aged 40 to 49 with acute or convalescent COVID-19. The CDR3 nucleotides are TGTGCCAGCTCACCCATCTCCCAGGGTGGCTACACCTTC. Translating it yields CASSPISQGGYTF. The full variable domain, completed using reference TRBV18 and TRBJ1-2, is NAGVMQNPRHLVRRRGQEARLRCSPMKGHSHVYWYRQLPEEGLKFMVYLQKENIIDESGMPKERFSAEFPKEGPSILRIQQVVRGDSAAYFCASSPISQGGYTFGSGTRLTVV.